Each of the 8 T cell receptor beta chains below was sequenced from the same sample in a study of blood T cell repertoires in COVID-19. TCRdb keeps only in-frame clones here, not all; method: immunoSEQ multiplex PCR. The sample contains around 250,000 clones, about 85% of which appear only once. Sequencing was done on a sample of peripheral blood. All receptors come from a man aged 25 to 45 who had recovered from COVID-19.

The rearrangement joins TRBV18 to TRBJ1-5; D not certain. Per the germline V gene, CDR1 is KGHSH and CDR2 is LQKENI. CDR3 length equals 14 residues. V dropped 2 bases and J dropped 3 bases, with 8 bases sitting between them. The CDR3 region is CASSPGEDNQPQHF. The CDR3 region has the DNA TGTGCCAGCTCACCAGGGGAGGACAATCAGCCCCAGCATTTT.

The chain uses TRBV6-5 and TRBJ2-7; D possibly corresponds to TRBD2 (6 bases). This CDR3 region has 14 residues. Germline values: CDR1 MNHEY, CDR2 SVGAGI. Trimming removed 6 bases at V and 2 bases at J, with 14 bases between. CDR3 bases: TGTGCCAGCAGACAGCCGGGACTCCCCTACGAGCAGTACGTC. Amino acid sequence: CASRQPGLPYEQYV.

This rearrangement joins TRBV9 to TRBJ1-3; D unclear. This CDR3 contains 16 residues. Germline assignment: CDR1 SGDLS and CDR2 YYNGEE. The germline V and J ends were trimmed by 4 bases and 4 bases, with 18 bases remaining between them. CDR3 coding DNA: TGTGCCAGCAGCCCTCGGGGAGGCCCTGGAGGAAACACCATATATTTT. It codes for CASSPRGGPGGNTIYF.

This clone was detected a few times. This chain uses TRBV4-2 with TRBJ2-2, with 9 bases that match TRBD1. Per germline, CDR1 LGHNA and CDR2 YNFKEQ. The CDR3 sequence is 17 residues long. With 1 base clipped from V and 4 bases from J, the junction kept 7 bases outside the gene matches. The CDR3 reads CASSQVAGQGITGELFF. CDR3 coding DNA: TGTGCCAGCAGCCAAGTAGCCGGACAGGGGATCACCGGGGAGCTGTTTTTT.

CDR3 DNA: TGTGCCAGCAGCTTAGGGGGGCTAGAAGGGGATACGCAGTATTTT. It yields the protein CASSLGGLEGDTQYF. V usage is TRBV7-2 and J usage is TRBJ2-3; maybe TRBD1 (6 bases). CDR3 length equals 15 residues. Germline loops: CDR1 SGHTA, CDR2 FQGNSA. The germline V and J ends were trimmed by 1 base and 6 bases, with 14 bases remaining between them.

The chain couples TRBV9 to TRBJ2-2; the D gene is possibly TRBD2 (6 bases). Germline CDR1 reads SGDLS; CDR2 reads YYNGEE. CDR3 length: 15 residues. The V and J ends lost 0 bases and 2 bases respectively, with 8 bases between them. CDR3 nucleotides: TGTGCCAGCAGCGTAGGGGGGGTAAACACCGGGGAGCTGTTTTTT. This codes for CASSVGGVNTGELFF.

The CDR3 sequence is CASSLGSSRGNTEAFF. DNA for the CDR3: TGTGCCAGCAGCTTAGGTTCCTCTAGGGGGAACACTGAAGCTTTCTTT. The chain is built from TRBV7-3 and TRBJ1-1, with a tentative D call TRBD1 (5 bases). V was cut by 2 bases and J by 1 base, with 14 bases left in between. The CDR3 contains 16 residues. CDR1 and CDR2 (germline): SGHTA, FQGTGA.

The rearrangement joins TRBV6-5 to TRBJ2-1; 9 bases match TRBD1. After removal of 10 bases from V and 9 bases from J, the junction contained 7 bases not matched to a gene. This CDR3 has 12 amino acids. Looked up from germline, CDR1 is MNHEY and CDR2 is SVGAGI. The CDR3 sequence is CATGTGMSEQFF. In DNA form, the CDR3 reads TGTGCCACCGGGACAGGGATGAGTGAGCAGTTCTTC.